This T cell receptor beta chain was retrieved from a study of graft-versus-host responses after intestinal transplantation. Overall study results and limits: Graft-donor T cell macrochimerism coincided with high graft-versus-host to host-versus-graft clonal ratios in allografts.

TCRdb's copy holds only in-frame clones and misses some; the assay was immunoSEQ multiplex PCR. The data contain approximately 100,000 clones, roughly 87% of them singletons. The V and J ends lost 6 bases and 0 bases respectively, with 8 bases between them. The germline V gene encodes CDR1 MNHEY and CDR2 SVGAGI. The CDR3 is 13 amino acids. This clone was observed a handful of times. Its specificity is not known. This chain connects TRBV6-5 to TRBJ1-1; D perhaps matches TRBD1 (5 bases). This TCR was sampled from a human donor who received an intestinal transplant. The specimen comprised unstimulated CD4+ T cells sorted from spleen or lymph node cells, sampled before intestinal transplant. CDR3 nucleotides: TGTGCCAGCAGGGGACGGATGAACACTGAAGCTTTCTTT. This translates into CASRGRMNTEAFF.